The present T cell receptor beta chain was sequenced within a study of blood T cell repertoires in COVID-19. Study background: Both acute and convalescent COVID-19 samples were obtained from the United States, Italy and Spain. PBMCs, B-cell-depleted T cells, or T cells were the source of the cDNA or gDNA that made up the material.

The CDR3 consists of 13 residues. CDR1 and CDR2 from the germline V gene are SNHLY and FYNNEI. V was pared by 8 bases and J by 1 base, with 11 bases between. In the original analysis: It was from reference gene primer amplification that nucleated cell counts were estimated. Only in-frame clones appear in the TCRdb table, and some are missing; sequencing was by immunoSEQ multiplex PCR. Clone size and V and J calls were adopted from that table, with D and trimming inferred from the DNA. The table records 300,000 to 450,000 clones, roughly 87% of them present only once. This clone has a single count. Participants, roughly 18 to 89 years old, spanned approximately 26 US areas.

Sequencing used PBMCs or T cells enriched from blood (not recorded which). The receptor comes from a woman aged 30 to 39 who had recovered from COVID-19. The genes are TRBV2 and TRBJ1-1; maybe TRBD1 (6 bases). This CDR3 is CASDGQKNTEAFF. The CDR3 coding sequence is TGTGCCAGCGACGGACAGAAGAACACTGAAGCTTTCTTT.